This T cell receptor (beta chain) was documented in a study of blood T cells in healthy people across ages. The trim removed 1 base at V and 1 base at J, leaving 6 bases unmatched. The CDR3 runs 16 residues. Germline values: CDR1 SGHRS, CDR2 YFSETQ. PCR was performed a second time for about 6 to 12 cycles using a sample-barcoded 5' primer and a J-beta primer mix. MiXCR was run by TCRdb on the 5' RACE reads, yielding one entry per CDR3 protein. The sample lists around 710,000 distinct CDR3 sequences, roughly two fifths occurring once. In this sample, this clonotype turned up a few times. The V and J genes are TRBV5-1 and TRBJ2-3; 7 bases match TRBD1. Sequences were obtained from blood. This TCR came from a woman aged 60 to 75 in good health. CDR3 DNA sequence: TGCGCCAGCAGCTTGAGTTACGGGACAGGCACAGATACGCAGTATTTT. Its protein is CASSLSYGTGTDTQYF.